This T cell receptor (beta chain) originates from a study of shared clonotypes between healthy human individuals. At the level of the study: A couple of female and three male donors aged 18 to 49 were enrolled. Whole-study results and caveats: Sequencing depth was expected to influence donor clonotype sharing. For naive CD4 cells, 4% to 5% of clonotypes were shared across a handful of donors.

Turning to this clone: Its antigen is currently unknown.

Cells designated naive CD8 were CD45RO-negative and were positively selected for CCR7, with terminally differentiated effector memory CD45RA+ cells excluded. Recent acute infections and vaccinations were absent in the healthy HIV-negative adult donors. The data were produced by immunoSEQ multiplex PCR, yet TCRdb's version contains in-frame clones alone and is incomplete. The repertoire holds about 600,000 clones, with about 98% as singletons. The length of the CDR3 is 13 residues. V lost 0 bases, J lost 6 bases, and 7 bases lay in between. CDR1 and CDR2 from the germline V gene are MNHEY and SVGAGI. The V gene is TRBV6-5, the J gene TRBJ2-3; D is undetermined. The specimen sequenced was naive CD8+ T cells sorted from blood. The origin of this receptor is a man aged 25-45 years in good health. CDR3 nucleotide sequence: TGTGCCAGCAGTTACTCCGATTTGGATACGCAGTATTTT. It specifies CASSYSDLDTQYF.